The clone carrying this T cell receptor beta chain came up once. Its antigen is still unknown. PCR was performed using 60 Vbeta and 13 Jbeta primers. This table comes from immunoSEQ multiplex PCR, and its TCRdb copy is limited to in-frame clones, with some not included. The sample shows some 120,000 clones, 76% of them seen only once. These data originate in a study of cytomegalovirus exposure and HLA in healthy donors. The CDR3 is 14 residues long. CDR1 is MNHEY, CDR2 SMNVEV, per germline (reference sequence). J was trimmed by 6 bases and V by 6 bases; bases with no gene match: 8. Study-wide results and limits: No immune exposure information besides CMV serostatus was available.

The sample consisted of PBMCs. The clonotype was recovered from a woman aged 40 to 50 in good health and CMV-seropositive. V is TRBV27 and J is TRBJ2-7; 10 nucleotides align to TRBD2. CDR3 residues: CASRPTSGVAEQYF. DNA of the CDR3: TGTGCCAGCAGACCAACTAGCGGGGTAGCCGAGCAGTACTTC.